This T cell receptor (beta chain) is drawn from a study of blood T cells in healthy people across ages. The authors ran a second PCR of roughly 6 to 11 cycles using a sample-barcoded 5' primer and a J-beta primer mix. TCRdb independently ran MiXCR on the 5' RACE reads; one entry per CDR3 protein. The data show more than 1,400,000 distinct CDR3 sequences, around 39% seen once. V dropped 3 bases and J dropped 0 bases, with 11 bases sitting between them. Germline CDR1 is KGHSH and CDR2 is LQKENI. This CDR3 spans 15 amino acids. Total RNA, at least 5 micrograms per sample, was extracted from PBMCs. The chain couples TRBV18 to TRBJ1-1, with unresolved D. Specimen: blood. This clonotype originated in a woman aged 18 to 35 in good health. The CDR3 DNA follows: TGTGCCAGCTCACCCCCGGGAGGGCTGAACACTGAAGCTTTCTTT. This codes for CASSPPGGLNTEAFF. Full variable domain (outside the CDR3, taken from reference TRBV18 and TRBJ1-1): NAGVMQNPRHLVRRRGQEARLRCSPMKGHSHVYWYRQLPEEGLKFMVYLQKENIIDESGMPKERFSAEFPKEGPSILRIQQVVRGDSAAYFCASSPPGGLNTEAFFGQGTRLTVV.